Below, 15 T cell receptor beta chains from the same sample are listed, as sequenced in a study of T cells in Graves' hyperthyroidism and ophthalmopathy. Researchers took RNA transcripts and amplified the TCR beta CDR3 regions from them. The TCR CDR3 first-round RT-PCR relied on the HTBI primer set. TCRdb analysed the multiplex PCR reads with MiXCR anew, one entry per CDR3 protein. The sample shows approximately 420,000 distinct CDR3 sequences, more than 12% of them seen only once. Sequencing was done on a sample of blood. The receptors shown here come from a woman between 25 and 40 years old with Graves' hyperthyroidism.

This chain connects TRBV12-3 or TRBV12-4 to TRBJ2-3; 8 bases agree with TRBD2. The CDR3 sequence is 15 residues long. V dropped 6 bases and J dropped 5; count of bases not matched to a gene: 10. The CDR3 reads CASSREGQVGDTQYF. Written as DNA, the CDR3 is TGTGCCAGCAGCCGGGAGGGCCAGGTCGGAGATACGCAGTATTTT.

There are a few counts of this clonotype. The V gene is TRBV7-9, the J gene TRBJ2-2, with D possibly TRBD1 on 5 matching bases. CDR3 length: 13 residues. Deletions cut 4 bases from V and 4 bases from J, with 7 bases between. Germline V gene lookup returns CDR1 SEHNR and CDR2 FQNEAQ (reference sequence). The DNA of the CDR3 is TGTGCCAGCAGCTCAGGGCTCACCGGGGAGCTGTTTTTT. Encoded protein: CASSSGLTGELFF.

This clonotype was detected many times. V gene TRBV6-1 combines with J gene TRBJ2-7, with 9 nucleotides matching TRBD1. This CDR3 comprises 13 residues. V dropped 4 bases and J dropped 3; count of bases not matched to a gene: 1. Germline V gives CDR1 MNHNS, CDR2 SASEGT. Written as DNA, the CDR3 is TGTGCCAGCAGTGGGACAGGGGTCTACGAGCAGTACTTC. Amino acid sequence: CASSGTGVYEQYF.

This clonotype came up once. The chain carries TRBV28 and TRBJ1-4; D unclear. V gave up 11 bases and J gave up 10 bases, with 14 bases separating them. Germline V lookup: CDR1 MDHEN, CDR2 SYDVKM. The CDR3 extends over 11 amino acids. The CDR3, as DNA: TGTGCCGCGTCAAATCGGGGAAAACTGTTTTTT. This gives the protein CAASNRGKLFF.

This clonotype has more than one count but fewer than ten. V is TRBV10-3 and J is TRBJ2-7; 8 bases are a match to TRBD1. The germline CDR1 and CDR2 sequences are ENHRY and SYGVKD. The CDR3 loop spans 14 amino acids. With 4 bases clipped from V and 2 bases from J, the junction kept 4 bases outside the gene matches. The CDR3 is CAISAAGGTYEQYF. The CDR3 bases are TGTGCCATCAGTGCGGCAGGGGGCACCTACGAGCAGTACTTC.

The rearrangement links TRBV30 to TRBJ1-1, with 9 bases fitting TRBD1. The V and J ends lost 2 bases and 1 base, in that order; junction bases with no gene match: 5. Germline V gene data show CDR1 as GTSNPN and CDR2 as SVGIG (reference sequence). The CDR3 is made up of 15 amino acids. CDR3 DNA: TGTGCCTGGAGTACCCTGGGACAGGGGAACACTGAAGCTTTCTTT. Translation gives CAWSTLGQGNTEAFF.

This clonotype was counted between two and nine times. V gene TRBV19 combines with J gene TRBJ1-2, with TRBD1 identical over 9 bases. Germline loops: CDR1 LNHDA, CDR2 SQIVND (reference sequence). The CDR3 has 21 residues. V shed 8 bases and J 5 bases; nucleotides not matched to a gene: 30. CDR3 amino acids: CASSVRPLWDRERFVFYGYTF. The CDR3 DNA follows: TGTGCCAGTTCAGTACGGCCCCTCTGGGACAGGGAAAGATTTGTTTTTTATGGCTACACCTTC.

V and J are TRBV20-1 and TRBJ2-1, with D possibly being TRBD2 (5 bases). Germline-derived CDR1 and CDR2 are DFQATT and SNEGSKA (reference sequence). V gave up 6 bases and J gave up 9 bases, with 18 bases separating them. The CDR3 has 13 amino acids. The chain's CDR3 is CSARLDGGPEQFF. CDR3 DNA: TGCAGTGCCCGATTGGATGGCGGGCCTGAGCAGTTCTTC.

In its sample, this clonotype was seen a few times. This may arise from a read error, as a much more abundant clone is one base away. This sequence joins TRBV20-1 and TRBJ2-7; D call uncertain. Germline V gene data show CDR1 as DFQATT and CDR2 as SNEGSKA (reference sequence). The CDR3 length is 13 residues. The germline V and J ends were trimmed by 1 base and 3 bases, with 10 bases remaining between them. Written as DNA, the CDR3 is TGCAGTGCTAGAGGTCCAGAGAGCTACGAGCAGTACTTC. This sequence encodes CSARGPESYEQYF.

V usage is TRBV3-1 and J usage is TRBJ2-5; 7 bases map to TRBD2. Per germline, CDR1 LGHDT and CDR2 YNNKEL (reference sequence). The CDR3 is 14 amino acids. V was pared by 6 bases and J by 5 bases, with 9 bases of the junction left unmatched. CDR3: CASSLRTRGETQYF. Written as DNA, the CDR3 is TGTGCCAGCAGTCTTAGGACTAGGGGCGAGACCCAGTACTTC.

V gene TRBV27 combines with J gene TRBJ2-2, with 12 nucleotides matching TRBD2. CDR1 is MNHEY and CDR2 is SMNVEV in the germline V gene (reference sequence). V was clipped by 7 bases and J by 4 bases; unmatched bases: 10. The CDR3 contains 17 residues. The CDR3 loop reads CASNKARTSGATGELFF. DNA for the CDR3: TGTGCCAGCAATAAAGCCCGGACTAGCGGGGCCACCGGGGAGCTGTTTTTT.

This chain uses TRBV12-3 or TRBV12-4 with TRBJ2-7, with D possibly TRBD2 on 7 matching bases. Between the trimmed V and J ends, which lost 4 bases and 6 bases, there was a span of 22 bases. This CDR3 spans 16 amino acids. The CDR3 coding sequence is TGTGCCAGCAGTTCCAAGGGGGACTACGGAGCTGGCGAGCAGTACTTC. Translated, it gives CASSSKGDYGAGEQYF.

A few counts support this clonotype. This rearrangement joins TRBV7-3 to TRBJ2-7; 7 bases fit TRBD1. Germline values: CDR1 SGHTA, CDR2 FQGTGA. The CDR3 totals 15 residues. V shed 1 base and J 3 bases; nucleotides not matched to a gene: 6. The CDR3 loop is CASSLKDRLNYEQYF. The CDR3 region has the DNA TGTGCCAGCAGCTTAAAGGACAGGCTAAACTACGAGCAGTACTTC.

There are many counts of this clonotype. This chain connects TRBV12-3 or TRBV12-4 to TRBJ2-7, with 9 nucleotides matching TRBD2. CDR3 size: 14 residues. The trim removed 2 bases at V and 5 bases at J, leaving 4 bases unmatched. CDR3 DNA sequence: TGTGCCAGCAGTTTATCAGCGGGAGGAAACGAGCAGTACTTC. Amino acid sequence: CASSLSAGGNEQYF.

With regard to this clonotype: One end of the junction fails to match germline, which may point to a read error. The chain links TRBV18 to TRBJ2-5; 9 bases map to TRBD1. The CDR3 loop spans 15 amino acids. Looked up from germline, CDR1 is KGHSH and CDR2 is LQKENI. CDR3 residues: CTSSRIGTGQETQYF. CDR3 nucleotides: TGCACCAGCTCACGAATCGGGACAGGGCAAGAGACCCAGTACTTC.